These 10 T cell receptor beta chains came from one sample sequenced in a study of PD-1 blockade in classical Hodgkin lymphoma. Measured with immunoSEQ multiplex PCR; TCRdb has only the in-frame clones, and not every one. Of more than 90,000 clones listed, around 89% are singletons. Brentuximab vedotin exposure varied among the patients, all of whom had relapsed after autologous stem cell transplantation. The material sequenced was peripheral blood mononuclear cells (PBMCs), taken before the second cycle of nivolumab. Receptor source: a human donor with classical Hodgkin lymphoma.

J is TRBJ1-4 and V is TRBV15, with D possibly matching TRBD1 (6 bases). Looked up from germline, CDR1 is LNHNV and CDR2 is YYDKDF (reference sequence). Trimming left V 0 bases short and J 5 bases short, with 19 bases between. The CDR3 has 18 residues. In nucleotides, the CDR3 is TGTGCCACCAGCAGAGATCCCCTTGACAGGTCTAAAAATGAAAAACTGTTTTTT. Protein sequence: CATSRDPLDRSKNEKLFF. The whole variable domain, filled in from reference TRBV15 and TRBJ1-4, reads DAMVIQNPRYQVTQFGKPVTLSCSQTLNHNVMYWYQQKSSQAPKLLFHYYDKDFNNEADTPDNFQSRRPNTSFCFLDIRSPGLGDTAMYLCATSRDPLDRSKNEKLFFGSGTQLSVL.

CDR3 sequence (DNA): TGTGCCAGCAGCAGCAAACAGGGGACGAACACTGAAGCTTTCTTT. Protein: CASSSKQGTNTEAFF. The J gene is TRBJ1-1, the V gene TRBV4-2, with TRBD1 matching over 7 bases. The CDR3 has 15 residues. Germline loops: CDR1 LGHNA, CDR2 YNFKEQ. V shed 5 bases, J shed 1 base, and the junction held 7 bases outside the gene matches.

V gene TRBV9 combines with J gene TRBJ1-6; unclear D gene. The V gene lost 0 bases and the J gene lost 4 bases, with 8 bases spanning the gap. Germline V gene data show CDR1 as SGDLS and CDR2 as YYNGEE. The CDR3 runs to 15 residues. The CDR3 DNA is TGTGCCAGCAGCGTAGTGGGAGGTTATAATTCACCCCTCCACTTT. Translation: CASSVVGGYNSPLHF. The full variable domain, its missing parts supplied by reference TRBV9 and TRBJ1-6, is DSGVTQTPKHLITATGQRVTLRCSPRSGDLSVYWYQQSLDQGLQFLIQYYNGEERAKGNILERFSAQQFPDLHSELNLSSLELGDSALYFCASSVVGGYNSPLHFGNGTRLTVT.

The V gene is TRBV19, the J gene TRBJ2-7, with D possibly matching TRBD1 (6 bases). Germline V lookup: CDR1 LNHDA, CDR2 SQIVND (reference sequence). The V end was cut by 8 bases, the J end by 6 bases, with 20 bases between. CDR3 length equals 14 residues. CDR3 DNA sequence: TGTGCCAGTTCCTTTCAGGTGGGGGCGCGCGAGCAGTACTTC. This gives the protein CASSFQVGAREQYF. Supplemented by reference TRBV19 and TRBJ2-7, the full variable domain reads DGGITQSPKYLFRKEGQNVTLSCEQNLNHDAMYWYRQDPGQGLRLIYYSQIVNDFQKGDIAEGYSVSREKKESFPLTVTSAQKNPTAFYLCASSFQVGAREQYFGPGTRLTVT.

This chain uses TRBV6-5 with TRBJ2-3; D could derive from TRBD1 or TRBD2 (6 bases each). This CDR3 has 14 amino acids. Trimming took off 8 bases at V and 3 bases at J, with 15 bases between the two ends. Germline CDR1 is MNHEY and CDR2 is SVGAGI. CDR3 DNA sequence: TGTGCCAGCTCCTCGGGGGCGGAGACAGATACGCAGTATTTT. Its protein is CASSSGAETDTQYF.

The chain has TRBV6-5 and TRBJ1-2; 8 nucleotides align to TRBD1. V lost 6 bases and J lost 4; bases outside the gene matches: 4. The length of the CDR3 is 13 residues. The germline CDR1 and CDR2 sequences are MNHEY and SVGAGI. This CDR3 reads CASSRTGRYGYTF. The CDR3 DNA reads TGTGCCAGCAGCCGGACAGGGCGCTATGGCTACACCTTC.

The gene calls are TRBV5-4 and TRBJ2-7; 9 nucleotides agree with TRBD1. Germline CDR1 SGHNT, CDR2 YYREEE (reference sequence). CDR3 length: 16 amino acids. The V and J ends lost 0 bases and 5 bases, in that order; junction bases with no gene match: 9. CDR3 protein: CASSLEVGTGNHEQYF. DNA for the CDR3: TGTGCCAGCAGCTTGGAGGTAGGGACAGGGAACCACGAGCAGTACTTC.

This clone was seen once. The chain recombines TRBV6-6 with TRBJ1-5; 7 bases map to TRBD1. V lost 5 bases to trimming and J lost 9 bases; unmatched junction nucleotides: 7. The CDR3 consists of 13 residues. The germline V gene has CDR1 MNHNY and CDR2 SVGAGI (reference sequence). Written as DNA, the CDR3 is TGTGCCAGCAGTGAGGACAGGCCGGGGCCCCAGCATTTT. Protein sequence: CASSEDRPGPQHF.

This chain uses TRBV5-5 with TRBJ2-7; maybe TRBD1 (6 bases). V was cut by 2 bases and J by 4 bases, with 13 bases left in between. The CDR3 covers 14 residues. The V gene's germline CDR1 is SGHKS and CDR2 YYEKEE (reference sequence). In DNA form, the CDR3 reads TGTGCCAGCAGCTTAAGGGGGACAACTTACGAGCAGTACTTC. Translated: CASSLRGTTYEQYF.

The V call is TRBV5-1, the J call TRBJ2-3; 10 nucleotides match TRBD2. V trimming: 1 base; J trimming: 2 bases; junction bases outside the gene matches: 7. The germline V gene encodes CDR1 SGHRS and CDR2 YFSETQ. The CDR3 is 17 amino acids. The CDR3 loop reads CASSLFQTSGFTDTQYF. The DNA for the CDR3 is TGCGCCAGCAGCTTGTTCCAGACTAGCGGGTTCACAGATACGCAGTATTTT.